This T cell receptor beta chain was recovered during a study of T cell responses to AZD1222 COVID-19 vaccine. Assay used: immunoSEQ multiplex PCR; TCRdb lists only in-frame clones, some missing. This sample carries 95,000 to 150,000 clones, under 90% of them seen once, and the ten largest clones take roughly 4.2%. The CDR3 covers 16 residues. Germline CDR1 and CDR2: SGHNT and YYREEE (reference sequence). V gave up 0 bases and J gave up 3 bases; unmatched junction bases: 7. V gene TRBV5-4 combines with J gene TRBJ1-2; 8 nucleotides line up with TRBD1. The clonotype comes from an adult in good health. This sample comprised peripheral blood, obtained on day 0 of AZD1222 vaccination. The DNA for the CDR3 is TGTGCCAGCAGCTTGGAAGGGGGACAGGCGCACTATGGCTACACCTTC. Amino acids: CASSLEGGQAHYGYTF. Looking up the rest from reference TRBV5-4 and TRBJ1-2 gives the full variable domain: ETGVTQSPTHLIKTRGQQVTLRCSSQSGHNTVSWYQQALGQGPQFIFQYYREEENGRGNFPPRFSGLQFPNYSSELNVNALELDDSALYLCASSLEGGQAHYGYTFGSGTRLTVV.